This record covers a single TCR beta chain. V shed 6 bases, J shed 4 bases, and the junction held 10 bases outside the gene matches. Germline CDR1 is LNHDA and CDR2 is SQIVND (reference sequence). The CDR3 covers 15 residues. Here immunoSEQ multiplex PCR was the method, and the copy in TCRdb shows in-frame clones only, minus some. The profile covers roughly 6,100 clones, with approximately 64% appearing a single time and around 5% taken by the ten largest. This entry comes from a study of T cells in tumors after PD-1 blockade. This TCR was recovered from a human donor with basal cell carcinoma. Sequenced material: tumor tissue, taken before anti-PD-1 treatment. The chain carries TRBV19 and TRBJ2-5; 8 bases align to TRBD2. The CDR3 nucleotides read TGTGCCAGTAGGGACCCCGGGACTAGGGGAGAGACCCAGTACTTC. This encodes CASRDPGTRGETQYF.